This entry describes one T cell receptor beta chain. The antigen is not known. The read ends 3 residues before the CDR3 terminus; that terminus is restored from the germline J gene. This record comes from a study of T cell clonality in common variable immunodeficiency. Whole-study findings and limits: Reportedly, TCR beta sequences from common variable immunodeficiency showed fewer deletions and N-nucleotide insertions.

Trimming removed 5 bases from V and 6 bases from J, with 14 bases in between. This CDR3 region has 13 residues. Germline loops: CDR1 LNHDA, CDR2 SQIVND (reference sequence). The protocol was immunoSEQ multiplex PCR, while the TCRdb copy is restricted to in-frame clones and leaves out a portion. The sample presents some 25,000 clones, none singletons. The chain has TRBV19 and TRBJ2-7; D might be TRBD2 (5 bases). This receptor was taken from a human donor with common variable immunodeficiency. The sequencing input was peripheral blood mononuclear cells. CDR3 DNA, as far as it was read: TGTGCCAGTAGTCAAAACCAGGCGGGCGAG. Amino acids: CASSQNQAGE. The full CDR3 protein is CASSQNQAGEQYF.